A few counts support the clone carrying this T cell receptor beta chain. The CDR3 is made up of 14 amino acids. The ends were cut back, 8 bases at V and 6 bases at J, with 20 bases in the middle. Germline CDR1 and CDR2: GTSNPN and SVGIG (reference sequence). Each CDR3 protein is one row after TCRdb ran MiXCR on the 5' RACE reads. The sample lists fewer than 80,000 distinct CDR3 sequences, about 9% occurring once. These data come from a study of early T cells in non-severe SARS-CoV-2 infection. Study information: Sequencing used unsorted whole-blood bulk RNA, so chains lack pairing.

The chain joins TRBV30 to TRBJ2-1, with D possibly TRBD2 on 6 matching bases. The clonotype originates from an adult who was a healthcare worker with PCR-confirmed SARS-CoV-2 infection or an uninfected control (not recorded which). Material: whole blood. The CDR3 loop reads CAATAGLSINEQFF. The CDR3 coding sequence is TGTGCCGCGACGGCGGGGCTATCAATCAATGAGCAGTTCTTC. Together with reference TRBV30 and TRBJ2-1, the CDR3 gives the full variable domain: SQTIHQWPATLVQPVGSPLSLECTVEGTSNPNLYWYRQAAGRGLQLLFYSVGIGQISSEVPQNLSASRPQDRQFILSSKKLLLSDSGFYLCAATAGLSINEQFFGPGTRLTVL.